Listed here are 2 T cell receptor beta chains from one sample, sequenced in a study of T cell responses to AZD1222 COVID-19 vaccine. Produced via immunoSEQ multiplex PCR; TCRdb's table is partial and in-frame only. The table includes approximately 170,000 clones, more than 80% detected once. The source material was peripheral blood, sampled on day 0 of AZD1222 vaccination. The source of these receptors is an adult in good health.

The chain couples TRBV9 to TRBJ1-2; D is unresolved. CDR1 is SGDLS, CDR2 YYNGEE, per germline. CDR3 length: 15 amino acids. V gave up 4 bases and J gave up 4 bases, with 17 bases separating them. This chain's CDR3 is CASSTGFKVSYGYTF. The CDR3 DNA is TGTGCCAGCAGCACGGGGTTTAAAGTCTCCTATGGCTACACCTTC.

This chain links TRBV19 with TRBJ1-5; D is possibly TRBD1 (6 bases). The CDR3 runs 17 residues. Deletions cut 1 base from V and 1 base from J, with 14 bases between. Germline values: CDR1 LNHDA, CDR2 SQIVND (reference sequence). The CDR3 nucleotides are TGTGCCAGTAGTATAGGCCCACAGGGCGGCAGCAATCAGCCCCAGCATTTT. Translation gives CASSIGPQGGSNQPQHF. The whole variable domain, remainder taken from reference TRBV19 and TRBJ1-5, is DGGITQSPKYLFRKEGQNVTLSCEQNLNHDAMYWYRQDPGQGLRLIYYSQIVNDFQKGDIAEGYSVSREKKESFPLTVTSAQKNPTAFYLCASSIGPQGGSNQPQHFGDGTRLSIL.